This T cell receptor (beta chain) is drawn from a study of shared clonotypes between healthy human individuals. The method was immunoSEQ multiplex PCR; TCRdb's version includes in-frame clones alone and lacks a portion of them. Seen here are some 2,500,000 clones, less than 95% observed once, and the top ten hold around 0.35%. The CDR3 extends over 15 amino acids. Germline V gives CDR1 SGHTA, CDR2 FQGTGA. After removal of 5 bases from V and 5 bases from J, the junction contained 5 bases not matched to a gene. As for this clone: As yet, its antigen is unknown.

Study findings and constraints: Depth of sequencing was expected to influence donor clonotype sharing.

The genes are TRBV7-3 and TRBJ2-1, with 11 bases matching TRBD2. The material sequenced was naive CD4+ T cells from PBMCs. As for subset: CD45RA+ positively selected. This clonotype was sampled from a man younger than 30 in good health. Some clones in this sample may be carry-over from other donors' samples. CDR3 sequence (DNA): TGTGCCAGCAGCATGACTAGCGGGGCGAACAATGAGCAGTTCTTC. It translates to CASSMTSGANNEQFF.